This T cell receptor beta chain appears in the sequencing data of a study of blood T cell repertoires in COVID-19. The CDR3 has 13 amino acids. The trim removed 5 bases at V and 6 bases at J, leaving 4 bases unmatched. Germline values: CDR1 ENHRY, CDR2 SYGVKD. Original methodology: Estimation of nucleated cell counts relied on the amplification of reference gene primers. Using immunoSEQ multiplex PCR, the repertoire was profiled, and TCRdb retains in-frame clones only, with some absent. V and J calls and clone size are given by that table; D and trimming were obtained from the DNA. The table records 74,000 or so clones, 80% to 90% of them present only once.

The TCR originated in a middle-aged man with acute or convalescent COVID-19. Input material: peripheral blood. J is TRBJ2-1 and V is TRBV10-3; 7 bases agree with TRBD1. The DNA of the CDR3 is TGTGCCATCAGTACGACAGGGTCCAATGAGCAGTTCTTC. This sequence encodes CAISTTGSNEQFF.